Ten or more counts support the clone carrying this T cell receptor (beta chain). This entry comes from a study of T cells in Graves' hyperthyroidism and ophthalmopathy. Germline V CDR1 and CDR2: MDHEN, SYDVKM. CDR3 length: 13 amino acids. With V trimmed by 4 bases and J by 5 bases, 5 bases remained unmatched. Regions amplified from RNA transcripts were the TCR beta CDR3 regions. When the TCR CDR3 underwent first-round RT-PCR, the HTBI primer set was used. Using its own MiXCR run on the multiplex PCR reads, TCRdb lists one record per CDR3 protein. Of almost 350,000 distinct CDR3 sequences listed, about a sixth are singletons.

The V gene is TRBV28, the J gene TRBJ2-7; 7 bases are a match to TRBD2. This clonotype was obtained from a middle-aged woman with Graves' ophthalmopathy. The sample was blood. The CDR3 DNA follows: TGTGCCAGCAGTTCCGGACTAGATCACGAGCAGTACTTC. Translating gives CASSSGLDHEQYF.